The present entry profiles one T cell receptor (beta chain) with its context. Its matching antigen is unknown. The data belong to a study of CD8 T cells in Susac syndrome. General observations from the study: The study conceded that relatively few individuals underwent its TCR sequencing and HLA analysis.

Random hexamers were used to reverse transcribe 0.5 to 1 ug of RNA. TCR beta CDR3 was amplified by immunoSEQ covering 54 Vbeta and 13 Jbeta. One entry per CDR3 protein, called by TCRdb with MiXCR from the immunoSEQ multiplex PCR reads. This sample carries around 150,000 distinct CDR3 sequences, about 95% of them seen once, and the ten largest clones take approximately 0.11%. Peripheral blood CD8+ and CD4+ T cells were profiled by TCR beta sequencing. CDR1 LGHDT and CDR2 YNNKEL come from the germline V gene (reference sequence). The CDR3 sequence is 15 residues long. V lost 4 bases and J 4 bases, leaving 15 bases between the germline ends.

Material: CD4+ T cells from PBMCs. This TCR came from a human donor with multiple sclerosis. This sequence joins TRBV3-1 and TRBJ2-3; possibly TRBD1 for D (6 bases). In DNA form, the CDR3 reads TGTGCCAGCAGCCGGAGAGGACAGAGTCCAGATACGCAGTATTTT. As protein: CASSRRGQSPDTQYF.